This T cell receptor beta chain was captured in a study of lung T cells in sarcoidosis with Löfgren's syndrome. Study in general: Sarcoidosis features CD4+ T cell accumulation in bronchoalveolar lavage fluid. Repertoire analyses centered on Löfgren's syndrome patients.

Whole-study findings and limits: These T cells possibly recognize a putative, unidentified sarcoidosis-associated antigen.

A single record per CDR3 protein comes from TCRdb applying MiXCR to the reads. Altogether 55,000 to 80,000 distinct CDR3 sequences are present, 21% being singletons, with the ten largest covering about 2.5%. Concerning this clonotype: Its cognate antigen is unknown.

This sequence originates from a human donor with sarcoidosis (Löfgren's syndrome or another form), or a control subject (not recorded which). The sequenced material came from CD4+ T cells from PBMCs.

DNA for the CDR3: TGTGCCAGCAGCTTGGGGAATCGCGAGCAGTACTTC. It specifies CASSLGNREQYF. The chain uses TRBV5-4 and TRBJ2-7; no reliable D call. CDR1 and CDR2 from the germline V gene are SGHNT and YYREEE (reference sequence). The CDR3 is 12 amino acids. V lost 0 bases and J lost 6, with 7 bases in between.